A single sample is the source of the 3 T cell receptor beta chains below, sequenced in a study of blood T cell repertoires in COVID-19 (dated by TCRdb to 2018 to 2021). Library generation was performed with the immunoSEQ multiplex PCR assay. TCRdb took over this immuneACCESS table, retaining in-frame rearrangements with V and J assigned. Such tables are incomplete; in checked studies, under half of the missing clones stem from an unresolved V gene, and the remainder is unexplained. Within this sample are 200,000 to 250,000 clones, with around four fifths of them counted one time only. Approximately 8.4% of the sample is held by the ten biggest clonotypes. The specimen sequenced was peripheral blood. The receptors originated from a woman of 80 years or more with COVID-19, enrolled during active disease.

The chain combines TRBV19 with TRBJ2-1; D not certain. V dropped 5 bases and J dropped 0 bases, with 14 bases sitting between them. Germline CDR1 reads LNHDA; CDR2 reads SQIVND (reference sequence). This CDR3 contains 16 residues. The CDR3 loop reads CASSYWAPYSYNEQFF. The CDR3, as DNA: TGTGCCAGTAGTTACTGGGCCCCATACTCCTACAATGAGCAGTTCTTC.

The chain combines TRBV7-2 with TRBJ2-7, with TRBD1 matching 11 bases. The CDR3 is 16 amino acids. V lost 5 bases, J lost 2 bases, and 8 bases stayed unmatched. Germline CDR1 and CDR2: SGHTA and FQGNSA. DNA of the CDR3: TGTGCCAGCAGCCGGACCGGGACAGGGGGAACCTACGAGCAGTACTTC. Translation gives CASSRTGTGGTYEQYF. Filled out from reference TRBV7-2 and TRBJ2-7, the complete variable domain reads GAGVSQSPSNKVTEKGKDVELRCDPISGHTALYWYRQSLGQGLEFLIYFQGNSAPDKSGLPSDRFSAERTGGSVSTLTIQRTQQEDSAVYLCASSRTGTGGTYEQYFGPGTRLTVT.

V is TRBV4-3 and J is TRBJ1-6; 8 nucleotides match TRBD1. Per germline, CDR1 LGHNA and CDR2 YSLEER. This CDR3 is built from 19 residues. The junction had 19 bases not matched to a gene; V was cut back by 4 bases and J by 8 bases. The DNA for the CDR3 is TGCGCCAGCAGCCCCTCGTGTCAGGGGAGACAGGGGTTTCATTCACCCCTCCACTTT. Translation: CASSPSCQGRQGFHSPLHF.